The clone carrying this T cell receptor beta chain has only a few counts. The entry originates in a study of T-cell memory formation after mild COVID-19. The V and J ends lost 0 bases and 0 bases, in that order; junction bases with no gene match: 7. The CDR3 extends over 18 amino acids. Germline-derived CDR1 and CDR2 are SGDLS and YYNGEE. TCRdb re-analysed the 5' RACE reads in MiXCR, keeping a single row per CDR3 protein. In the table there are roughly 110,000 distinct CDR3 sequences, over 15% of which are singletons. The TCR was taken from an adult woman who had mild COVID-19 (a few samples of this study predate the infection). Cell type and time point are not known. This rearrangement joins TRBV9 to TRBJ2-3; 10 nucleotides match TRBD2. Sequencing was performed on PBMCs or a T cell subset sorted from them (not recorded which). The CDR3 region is CASSVELAGTFSTDTQYF. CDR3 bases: TGTGCCAGCAGCGTAGAACTAGCGGGGACCTTTAGCACAGATACGCAGTATTTT. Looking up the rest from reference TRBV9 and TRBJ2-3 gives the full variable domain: DSGVTQTPKHLITATGQRVTLRCSPRSGDLSVYWYQQSLDQGLQFLIQYYNGEERAKGNILERFSAQQFPDLHSELNLSSLELGDSALYFCASSVELAGTFSTDTQYFGPGTRLTVL.